The entry below describes one TCR beta chain. What it binds is unknown. Germline and junction disagree at one end, which may indicate a read error. The CDR3 covers 15 residues. Germline-derived CDR1 and CDR2 are SSHAT and FNYEAQ (reference sequence). The record originates from a study of T cell responses to AZD1222 COVID-19 vaccine. Study at large: Timing groups of about 4 and about 12 weeks for second doses were pooled.

Some clones are missing from TCRdb's copy, which holds only in-frame ones; the method was immunoSEQ multiplex PCR. This sample has more than 95,000 clones; roughly 82% occur once, and the top ten carry around 5.1%. Overall study findings and caveats: Vaccine-associated CD4 TCRs ranged over spike, dominating at 160-218 and 743-854. Possibly, clonal diversity was underestimated; donors were largely white British and included more females.

This sample comprised peripheral blood, obtained on day 0 of AZD1222 vaccination. The TCR sequence derives from an adult in good health. The chain carries TRBV7-7 and TRBJ2-3; D is possibly TRBD2 (6 bases). The CDR3 coding sequence is TGTGCTAGCAGCTTAGACGGCGGGAATGCAGATACGCAGTATTTT. Translating it yields CASSLDGGNADTQYF.